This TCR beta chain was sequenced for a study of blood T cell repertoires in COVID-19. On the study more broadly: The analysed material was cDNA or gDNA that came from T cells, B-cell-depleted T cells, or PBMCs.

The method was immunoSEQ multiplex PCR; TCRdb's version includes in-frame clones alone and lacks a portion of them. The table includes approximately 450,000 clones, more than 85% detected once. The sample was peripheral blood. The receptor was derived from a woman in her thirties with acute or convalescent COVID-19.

CDR3 residues: CAWSVGVPYGYTF. For the CDR3, the DNA is TGTGCCTGGAGTGTAGGAGTACCCTATGGCTACACCTTC. This chain connects TRBV30 to TRBJ1-2; no firm D call. The V end was cut by 0 bases, the J end by 4 bases, with 9 bases between. This CDR3 contains 13 residues. CDR1 and CDR2 (germline): GTSNPN, SVGIG (reference sequence). Drawing the rest from reference TRBV30 and TRBJ1-2, the complete variable domain is SQTIHQWPATLVQPVGSPLSLECTVEGTSNPNLYWYRQAAGRGLQLLFYSVGIGQISSEVPQNLSASRPQDRQFILSSKKLLLSDSGFYLCAWSVGVPYGYTFGSGTRLTVV.